These 2 T cell receptor beta chains originate from one sample sequenced in a study of CD8 T cells in ankylosing spondylitis. Study-level results: Ankylosing spondylitis blood appeared to carry a characteristic TCR beta motif of seven to nine highly homologous variants.

TCRdb recomputed calls from the 5' RACE reads with MiXCR, one row per CDR3 protein. The table has 750,000 to 850,000 distinct CDR3 sequences, about an eighth seen once. These receptors have no known antigen. Source material: blood, either unsorted or a sorted T cell fraction (not recorded which). The receptors shown here come from a male donor with ankylosing spondylitis.

V is TRBV20-1 and J is TRBJ1-4; no clear D gene. This CDR3 has 13 amino acids. Germline-derived CDR1 and CDR2 are DFQATT and SNEGSKA (reference sequence). Trimming took off 1 base at V and 14 bases at J, with 17 bases between the two ends. CDR3: CSARGKPSFRLFF. Written as DNA, the CDR3 is TGCAGTGCTAGAGGCAAGCCGTCTTTTAGGCTGTTTTTT.

This clonotype was counted ten times or more. The J gene is TRBJ1-6, the V gene TRBV20-1; 7 positions match TRBD1. The V and J ends lost 0 bases and 7 bases, in that order; junction bases with no gene match: 6. Looked up from germline, CDR1 is DFQATT and CDR2 is SNEGSKA (reference sequence). This CDR3 region has 15 residues. As DNA, the CDR3 is TGCAGTGCTAGAGACCCGACAGGGTTAAATTCACCCCTCCACTTT. Its translation: CSARDPTGLNSPLHF.